These 25 T cell receptor beta chains were sequenced from one sample in a study of neurological immune-mediated disorders (dated by TCRdb to about 2019). The library was obtained by 5' RACE. Sequencing relied on an Illumina HiSeq 2500. The public reads were quality trimmed at Q25 with fastp and then assembled into clones with MiXCR by TCRdb, keeping productive beta chains. Rows with a matching CDR3 protein are joined into one entry that keeps the most common DNA and genes. Recorded for this sample are about 50,000 distinct CDR3 sequences; around 10% of them occurred a single time. The ten largest clonotypes hold less than 6% of the sample. What was sequenced was PBMCs. The receptor set was obtained from a man between 65 and 79 years old with HTLV-1-associated myelopathy (HAM/TSP).

Ten or more counts support this clonotype. V gene TRBV18 combines with J gene TRBJ2-1; 10 bases map to TRBD2. Germline V gene sequence: CDR1 KGHSH, CDR2 LQKENI. The CDR3 covers 15 residues. The junction had 5 bases not matched to a gene; V was cut back by 3 bases and J by 6 bases. CDR3 residues: CASSPGAGGRNEQFF. The CDR3 DNA follows: TGTGCCAGCTCACCTGGAGCGGGAGGGCGCAATGAGCAGTTCTTC.

This clonotype was seen repeatedly, ten times or more. The chain uses TRBV10-3 and TRBJ2-7; 8 bases are shared with TRBD1. CDR1 is ENHRY and CDR2 is SYGVKD in the germline V gene. V dropped 6 bases and J dropped 3; count of bases not matched to a gene: 7. This CDR3 spans 14 amino acids. CDR3 in amino acids: CAISKTGADYEQYF. In DNA, the CDR3 is TGTGCCATCAGCAAGACAGGGGCAGACTACGAGCAGTACTTC.

This clonotype was observed many times. The chain joins TRBV7-9 to TRBJ1-4; D call uncertain. V gave up 1 base and J gave up 0 bases, with 12 bases separating them. The CDR3 spans 17 residues. Germline V CDR1 and CDR2: SEHNR, FQNEAQ (reference sequence). The CDR3 sequence: CASSLVGPLATNEKLFF. In nucleotides, the CDR3 is TGTGCCAGCAGCTTAGTAGGCCCTCTAGCAACTAATGAAAAACTGTTTTTT.

The rearrangement joins TRBV28 to TRBJ1-2; D is unresolved. Per germline, CDR1 MDHEN and CDR2 SYDVKM. Trimming pared 7 bases from V and 4 bases from J, leaving 19 bases between. The CDR3 covers 15 residues. CDR3 protein: CASIPWVGRAYGYTF. CDR3 DNA: TGTGCCAGCATCCCTTGGGTGGGTCGGGCCTATGGCTACACCTTC.

V is TRBV18 and J is TRBJ1-1; D not resolved. The CDR3 is 11 amino acids. V was pared by 8 bases and J by 7 bases, with 11 bases between. CDR1 KGHSH and CDR2 LQKENI come from the germline V gene. The CDR3 is CASRKHREAFF. CDR3 in DNA: TGTGCCAGCCGTAAACACCGTGAAGCTTTCTTT.

This clonotype was seen ten or more times. V and J are TRBV10-3 and TRBJ2-6; D remains unclear. This CDR3 contains 18 residues. Germline CDR1 and CDR2: ENHRY and SYGVKD. Trimming stripped 6 bases from V and 0 bases from J, with 18 bases between. In DNA, the CDR3 is TGTGCCATCAGGGCGGACGGATCCATAAGCTCTGGGGCCAACGTCCTGACTTTC. Translating gives CAIRADGSISSGANVLTF.

In regard to this clonotype: This sequence may be a read error, since a much larger clone differs from it by one base. The chain employs TRBV20-1 and TRBJ2-7; D is ambiguous. The CDR3 is made up of 14 amino acids. The V end was cut by 2 bases, the J end by 2 bases, with 13 bases between. CDR1 and CDR2 (germline): DFQATT, SNEGSKA (reference sequence). The DNA for the CDR3 is TGCAGTGCTAGATCCCAAGTGGTTACCTACGAGCAGTACTTC. Its translation: CSARSQVVTYEQYF.

This clonotype has a count of ten or more. The chain employs TRBV12-3 or TRBV12-4 and TRBJ1-6; 11 nucleotides line up with TRBD1. J was trimmed by 9 bases and V by 4 bases; bases with no gene match: 5. CDR3 length: 15 amino acids. CDR3 in amino acids: CASSSGQGAISPLHF. The CDR3 nucleotides are TGTGCCAGCAGTTCAGGACAGGGGGCGATTTCACCCCTCCACTTT.

In this sample, this clonotype turned up many times. The chain links TRBV7-2 to TRBJ2-7; TRBD2 matches at 7 bases. V lost 3 bases to trimming and J lost 3 bases; unmatched junction nucleotides: 2. Germline V lookup: CDR1 SGHTA, CDR2 FQGNSA. The length of the CDR3 is 13 residues. CDR3 in amino acids: CASSFGGGYEQYF. The CDR3 DNA reads as TGTGCCAGCAGCTTTGGGGGGGGCTACGAGCAGTACTTC.

The sample holds many counts of this clonotype. The chain links TRBV19 to TRBJ2-2, with a weak D call TRBD1 (5 bases). V was trimmed by 7 bases and J by 2 bases, leaving 11 bases between them. Germline assignment: CDR1 LNHDA and CDR2 SQIVND (reference sequence). The CDR3 covers 14 residues. The CDR3 loop reads CASTTGDNTGELFF. CDR3 DNA sequence: TGTGCCAGTACCACAGGTGATAACACCGGGGAGCTGTTTTTT.

This clonotype was seen repeatedly, ten times or more. The chain uses TRBV28 and TRBJ2-7; the match to TRBD2 covers 10 bases. This CDR3 spans 15 amino acids. The V gene end was trimmed by 7 bases and the J gene end by 0 bases; junction bases not matched to a gene: 6. CDR1 and CDR2 (germline): MDHEN, SYDVKM. The CDR3 sequence is CASNSQREGSYEQYF. For the CDR3, the DNA is TGTGCCAGCAACTCACAGCGGGAGGGCTCCTACGAGCAGTACTTC.

The chain carries TRBV6-2 or TRBV6-3 and TRBJ2-2, with 7 bases lining up with TRBD2. Germline V CDR1 and CDR2: MNHEY, SVGEGT. CDR3 length: 18 residues. V dropped 8 bases and J dropped 9; count of bases not matched to a gene: 24. This chain's CDR3 is CASSPPRGGGSPPRELFF. The CDR3 coding sequence is TGTGCCAGCTCTCCCCCCCGTGGAGGCGGGAGTCCGCCCAGGGAGCTGTTTTTT.

This clonotype has ten or more counts. V and J are TRBV5-1 and TRBJ2-7; maybe TRBD2 (5 bases). Trimming pared 0 bases from V and 9 bases from J, leaving 10 bases between. CDR3 length: 12 amino acids. From germline, CDR1 is SGHRS and CDR2 YFSETQ. The DNA of the CDR3 is TGCGCCAGCAGCTTGGATCCGGGGTGGCAGTACTTC. Protein sequence: CASSLDPGWQYF.

This clonotype appeared many times. V usage is TRBV20-1 and J usage is TRBJ2-1; 11 bases line up with TRBD2. The CDR3 length is 15 residues. V lost 1 base to trimming and J lost 14 bases; unmatched junction nucleotides: 13. CDR1 is DFQATT and CDR2 is SNEGSKA in the germline V gene (reference sequence). CDR3 in DNA: TGCAGTGCTAGAGGGGTAGATAGCGGGAGGGCGCGGGAGTTCTTC. Translating gives CSARGVDSGRAREFF.

V is TRBV5-1 and J is TRBJ2-1, with D maybe TRBD2 (7 bases). Trimming stripped 0 bases from V and 6 bases from J, with 31 bases between. CDR3 length: 21 amino acids. Germline V CDR1 and CDR2: SGHRS, YFSETQ. The CDR3 loop is CASSLAAQGPRSGGPRNEQFF. The CDR3 bases are TGCGCCAGCAGCTTGGCCGCGCAGGGGCCCCGGTCGGGAGGTCCACGCAATGAGCAGTTCTTC.

This clonotype was recorded many times. V and J are TRBV6-5 and TRBJ2-2; 7 nucleotides align to TRBD1. The CDR3 has 12 amino acids. Germline lookup yields CDR1 MNHEY and CDR2 SVGAGI. The trim removed 6 bases at V and 8 bases at J, leaving 3 bases unmatched. This chain's CDR3 is CASRRQGGELFF. CDR3 nucleotide sequence: TGTGCCAGCAGGAGACAGGGAGGGGAGCTGTTTTTT.

This clonotype was recorded many times. This rearrangement joins TRBV5-1 to TRBJ2-2; 8 nucleotides agree with TRBD2. Germline V CDR1 and CDR2: SGHRS, YFSETQ. V lost 0 bases, J lost 2 bases, and 3 bases stayed unmatched. This CDR3 has 16 residues. CDR3 coding DNA: TGCGCCAGCAGCTTGGGCCTAGCGGGTAACACCGGGGAGCTGTTTTTT. It translates to CASSLGLAGNTGELFF.

This clonotype was counted at least ten times. The genes are TRBV10-3 and TRBJ2-3, with D maybe TRBD2 (5 bases). Germline CDR1 reads ENHRY; CDR2 reads SYGVKD. CDR3 size: 14 residues. The V end lost 7 bases, the J end lost 1 base, and 12 bases lay between the germline ends. Here the CDR3 DNA reads TGTGCCATCAAACTATCCGGGGGCACAGATACGCAGTATTTT. It specifies CAIKLSGGTDTQYF.

This clonotype was recorded many times. The chain uses TRBV3-1 and TRBJ1-5; D perhaps matches TRBD1 (5 bases). Per the germline V gene, CDR1 is LGHDT and CDR2 is YNNKEL (reference sequence). The CDR3 has 13 amino acids. Trimming cost V 1 base and J 6 bases, with 7 bases left between them. The CDR3 is CASSQGGGQPQHF. The CDR3 coding sequence is TGTGCCAGCAGCCAAGGGGGCGGTCAGCCCCAGCATTTT.

This clonotype was seen many times. CDR3 bases: TGTGCCATCAGTGGCCCAACTAGTATCGACGAGCAGTACTTC. Protein product: CAISGPTSIDEQYF. This chain uses TRBV10-3 with TRBJ2-7; a possible D gene is TRBD2 (5 bases). Between the trimmed V and J ends, which lost 4 bases and 5 bases, there was a span of 15 bases. The CDR3 is 14 amino acids. Germline lookup yields CDR1 ENHRY and CDR2 SYGVKD.

The CDR3 reads CSAREGTSGRGLQFF. The CDR3 DNA sequence: TGCAGTGCTAGAGAGGGGACTAGCGGAAGGGGTCTGCAGTTCTTC. The chain recombines TRBV20-1 with TRBJ2-1, with 11 bases aligning to TRBD2. This CDR3 is 15 amino acids long. Germline CDR1 is DFQATT and CDR2 is SNEGSKA (reference sequence). V lost 0 bases to trimming and J lost 12 bases; unmatched junction nucleotides: 10.

This clonotype was seen ten or more times. The chain couples TRBV28 to TRBJ1-6; D unclear. Trimming removed 5 bases from V and 0 bases from J, with 8 bases in between. CDR3 length: 15 amino acids. Looked up from germline, CDR1 is MDHEN and CDR2 is SYDVKM. DNA of the CDR3: TGTGCCAGCAGTCTACAGAGCTCCTATAATTCACCCCTCCACTTT. This sequence encodes CASSLQSSYNSPLHF.

This clonotype was counted at least ten times. V usage is TRBV7-6 and J usage is TRBJ2-3; D not certain. Trimming shortened V by 4 bases and J by 6 bases, and 11 bases separated the two germline ends. The germline CDR1 and CDR2 sequences are SGHVS and FNYEAQ. The CDR3 runs to 13 residues. The CDR3 DNA follows: TGTGCCAGCAGCTCAAATCTGGGGGATACGCAGTATTTT. Amino acids: CASSSNLGDTQYF.

The chain combines TRBV5-1 with TRBJ2-7; TRBD2 agrees at 8 bases. The CDR3 has 16 residues. Trimming took 4 bases from V and 0 from J; bases not matched to a gene: 9. The germline V gene has CDR1 SGHRS and CDR2 YFSETQ. CDR3 coding DNA: TGCGCCAGCAGCATATCTTCTAGCGGGCCCTCCTACGAGCAGTACTTC. Protein: CASSISSSGPSYEQYF.

This clonotype was counted many times. The V call is TRBV7-2, the J call TRBJ1-6, with D perhaps matching TRBD1 (5 bases). The V end was cut by 5 bases, the J end by 6 bases, with 17 bases between. The CDR3 runs 16 residues. CDR1 and CDR2 from the germline V gene are SGHTA and FQGNSA. For the CDR3, the DNA is TGTGCCAGCAGCCCTGGGACCCAAACCGGTAATTCACCCCTCCACTTT. This translates into CASSPGTQTGNSPLHF.